This T cell receptor (beta chain) was profiled in a study of T cell responses to AZD1222 COVID-19 vaccine. As concerns this clone: Its antigen is as yet unknown.

Study findings and constraints: White British donors predominated, females outnumbered males, and clonal diversity was possibly underestimated. None of the repertoires were sampled until the peak T cell response had passed. Seropositivity was recorded at baseline in only 6 or 7 AZD1222 recipients. Two doses of AZD1222 preceded a rise in Spike-specific TCR breadth and depth.

Assay: immunoSEQ multiplex PCR; the TCRdb copy retains only in-frame clones and omits some. Among just over 150,000 clones listed, 75% to 90% were seen once. The CDR3 is made up of 14 amino acids. Germline loops: CDR1 SGHRS, CDR2 YFSETQ. Deletions cut 3 bases from V and 8 bases from J, with 17 bases between. The material sequenced was peripheral blood, taken after recovery from COVID-19. This receptor was obtained from an adult who had recovered from COVID-19. The J gene is TRBJ1-2, the V gene TRBV5-1; the D gene is possibly TRBD1 (6 bases). CDR3 amino acids: CASSSITAGVGYTF. The CDR3 region has the DNA TGCGCCAGCAGCTCCATTACGGCAGGGGTCGGCTACACCTTC.